A selection of T cell receptor beta chains follows, all from one sample in a study of blood T cell repertoires in COVID-19. Sequencing was performed with immunoSEQ multiplex PCR; in TCRdb, only in-frame clones are kept and a portion is missing. In the table there are fewer than 200,000 clones, approximately 80% of which are singletons. What was sequenced was peripheral blood. These receptors were taken from a human donor in a cohort sampled during active COVID-19. The CDR3 runs from the conserved cysteine through the conserved F or W. D genes are given only for firm matches. Part of the rows lack a size; the others show once, few, many or a class for expanded clones.

v_gene	j_gene	abundance	d_gene	CDR3aa	CDR3nt
TRBV7-9	TRBJ2-5	.	TRBD2	CASSLGGSGAKTQYF	TGTGCCAGCAGCTTAGGAGGTAGCGGGGCTAAGACCCAGTACTTC
TRBV27	TRBJ1-2	.	TRBD1	CASSQTGGDGYTF	TGTGCCAGCAGTCAGACAGGGGGCGATGGCTACACCTTC
TRBV6-5	TRBJ2-7	.	.	CASSYSMGGYEQYF	TGTGCCAGCAGTTACTCAATGGGGGGCTACGAGCAGTACTTC
TRBV5-5	TRBJ2-7	few	TRBD1	CASSSYRGFYEQYF	TGTGCCAGCAGCTCGTACAGGGGGTTCTACGAGCAGTACTTC
TRBV7-9	TRBJ2-1	few	.	CASSLETGRQFF	TGTGCCAGCAGCTTAGAAACAGGAAGGCAGTTCTTC
TRBV13	TRBJ2-6	.	.	CASSLRYGGDSWAGANVLTF	TGTGCCAGCAGCTTAAGATATGGGGGCGATAGCTGGGCTGGGGCCAACGTCCTGACTTTC
TRBV5-4	TRBJ2-7	.	.	CASSLVGGGEQYF	TGTGCCAGCAGCTTAGTGGGGGGTGGCGAGCAGTACTTC
TRBV7-9	TRBJ1-2	.	TRBD1	CASSYGTGIGYTF	TGTGCCAGCAGCTACGGGACAGGGATCGGCTACACCTTC
TRBV12-5	TRBJ1-1	.	TRBD1	CASGLGDRGWTEAFF	TGTGCTAGTGGTTTGGGGGACAGGGGTTGGACTGAAGCTTTCTTT
TRBV5-4	TRBJ2-5	.	TRBD1	CASSAASGQGETQYF	TGTGCCAGCAGCGCTGCCTCGGGACAGGGAGAGACCCAGTACTTC
TRBV29-1	TRBJ2-7	once	.	CSVVGASSYEQYF	TGCAGCGTAGTTGGAGCCAGTTCCTACGAGCAGTACTTC
TRBV7-8	TRBJ2-5	.	TRBD1	CASSQDRVRETQYF	TGTGCCAGCAGCCAAGACAGGGTCCGGGAGACCCAGTACTTC
TRBV6-1	TRBJ1-6	.	.	CASSDTGSSYNSPLHF	TGTGCCAGCAGTGACACAGGCAGCTCCTATAATTCACCCCTCCACTTT
TRBV5-1	TRBJ1-3	.	TRBD1	CASSAGQATNTIYF	TGCGCCAGCAGCGCCGGACAGGCGACGAACACCATATATTTT
TRBV2	TRBJ2-3	.	.	CASSGSGVDTQYF	TGTGCCAGCAGTGGATCAGGGGTAGATACGCAGTATTTT
TRBV9	TRBJ2-3	.	TRBD2	CASSASGGMGTDTQYF	TGTGCCAGCAGCGCGAGCGGGGGCATGGGCACAGATACGCAGTATTTT
TRBV12-3/TRBV12-4	TRBJ2-7	.	.	CASRYRATYEQYF	TGTGCCAGCAGATACAGGGCCACCTACGAGCAGTACTTC
TRBV5-1	TRBJ2-7	.	TRBD2	CASSLGGRTYEQYF	TGCGCCAGCAGCTTGGGCGGGAGAACCTACGAGCAGTACTTC
TRBV11-2	TRBJ1-2	.	.	CASSQWGGEMGGYTF	TGTGCCAGCAGCCAATGGGGAGGGGAGATGGGTGGCTACACCTTC
TRBV5-6	TRBJ1-1	.	TRBD1	CASTLIDRVWTEAFF	TGTGCCAGCACCTTAATCGACAGGGTTTGGACTGAAGCTTTCTTT
TRBV5-1	TRBJ1-4	.	.	CASSLAAQTEKLFF	TGCGCCAGCAGCTTGGCCGCACAGACTGAAAAACTGTTTTTT
TRBV6-4	TRBJ2-7	.	TRBD2	CASSETAGPLREQYF	TGTGCCAGCAGTGAGACAGCGGGGCCCCTCCGCGAGCAGTACTTC
TRBV4-1	TRBJ1-5	.	TRBD1	CASSADRGNQPQHF	TGCGCCAGCAGCGCGGACAGGGGGAATCAGCCCCAGCATTTT
TRBV6-1	TRBJ2-2	.	.	CASSEKVGASTGELFF	TGTGCCAGCAGTGAAAAGGTCGGAGCGAGCACCGGGGAGCTGTTTTTT
TRBV6-1	TRBJ1-2	.	.	CASSELSYGYTF	TGTGCCAGCAGTGAGCTCAGCTATGGCTACACCTTC
TRBV5-5	TRBJ2-5	.	.	CASSLLETQYF	TGTGCCAGCAGCTTACTAGAGACCCAGTACTTC
TRBV15	TRBJ1-4	.	.	CATSRDTSAEKLFF	TGTGCCACCAGCAGGGACACTTCGGCTGAAAAACTGTTTTTT
TRBV12-3/TRBV12-4	TRBJ2-1	.	TRBD1	CASSPQGDEQFF	TGTGCCAGCAGTCCACAGGGGGATGAGCAGTTCTTC
TRBV27	TRBJ2-7	.	TRBD1	CASSPGTGATYEQYF	TGTGCCAGCAGTCCGGGGACAGGAGCAACCTACGAGCAGTACTTC
TRBV24-1	TRBJ2-6	.	.	CATSTWEAPLSGANVLTF	TGTGCCACCAGTACTTGGGAGGCGCCACTGTCTGGGGCCAACGTCCTGACTTTC
TRBV3-1/TRBV3-2	TRBJ2-5	.	.	CASSLGETQYF	TGTGCCAGCAGCCTTGGCGAGACCCAGTACTTC
TRBV5-1	TRBJ2-3	.	.	CASSPQGTDTQYF	TGCGCCAGCAGCCCCCAGGGGACAGATACGCAGTATTTT
TRBV6-2/TRBV6-3	TRBJ1-2	.	.	CASSSRRPEGVYGYTF	TGTGCCAGCAGTTCCAGACGACCCGAGGGGGTCTATGGCTACACCTTC
TRBV15	TRBJ1-5	.	.	CAMWGGARVRNQPQHF	TGTGCCATGTGGGGCGGGGCGCGGGTTCGGAATCAGCCCCAGCATTTT
TRBV11-2	TRBJ1-2	.	.	CASSPRSENYGYTF	TGTGCCAGCAGCCCTAGATCGGAAAACTATGGCTACACCTTC
TRBV9	TRBJ2-1	.	TRBD2	CASSVGGSGGLGNEQFF	TGTGCCAGCAGCGTAGGGGGTAGCGGGGGACTGGGCAATGAGCAGTTCTTC
TRBV10-2	TRBJ1-1	.	.	CASTQGWGTEAFF	TGCGCCAGCACCCAGGGGTGGGGCACTGAAGCTTTCTTT
TRBV9	TRBJ2-7	.	.	CASSVGSSHTSYEQYF	TGTGCCAGCAGCGTCGGGTCTAGCCATACCTCCTACGAGCAGTACTTC
TRBV5-4	TRBJ1-2	.	TRBD1	CASSFRTGDYGYTF	TGTGCCAGCAGCTTTAGGACAGGAGACTATGGCTACACCTTC
TRBV3-1/TRBV3-2	TRBJ1-2	.	.	CASSQGAGDGYTF	TGTGCCAGCAGCCAGGGGGCCGGGGATGGCTACACCTTC
TRBV29-1	TRBJ1-4	.	.	CSVAQPGLTGFPEKLFF	TGCAGCGTTGCTCAACCCGGGTTAACAGGGTTCCCTGAAAAACTGTTTTTT
TRBV4-1	TRBJ1-1	.	.	CASRPGTWDTEAFF	TGCGCCAGCAGGCCAGGGACTTGGGACACTGAAGCTTTCTTT
TRBV12-3/TRBV12-4	TRBJ2-1	.	TRBD1	CASNDREGEQFF	TGTGCCAGCAACGACAGGGAAGGTGAGCAGTTCTTC
TRBV5-8	TRBJ1-2	.	TRBD1	CASSRMGQKYGYTF	TGTGCCAGCAGCCGAATGGGACAGAAATATGGCTACACCTTC
TRBV15	TRBJ2-7	.	TRBD1	CATSTETGLYEQYF	TGTGCCACCAGCACAGAGACAGGGTTATACGAGCAGTACTTC
TRBV30	TRBJ2-7	.	TRBD1	CAWSVGQGRSLEQYF	TGTGCCTGGAGTGTAGGACAGGGCAGGTCCCTCGAGCAGTACTTC
TRBV12-3/TRBV12-4	TRBJ1-1	.	TRBD1	CASSRWRDSEAFF	TGTGCCAGCAGTAGGTGGAGGGACAGTGAAGCTTTCTTT
TRBV19	TRBJ2-3	.	TRBD1	CASSISGQGWVGTDTQYF	TGTGCCAGTAGTATTTCGGGACAGGGGTGGGTCGGCACAGATACGCAGTATTTT
TRBV9	TRBJ1-2	.	TRBD1	CASSATGGNYGYTF	TGTGCCAGCAGCGCAACAGGGGGAAACTATGGCTACACCTTC
TRBV11-2	TRBJ2-7	.	.	CASSLDRYEQYF	TGTGCCAGCAGCTTAGATCGCTACGAGCAGTACTTC
TRBV5-1	TRBJ1-5	.	.	CASSEDDRLGQPQHF	TGCGCCAGCAGCGAAGACGACAGGTTAGGTCAGCCCCAGCATTTT
TRBV5-1	TRBJ2-7	.	TRBD1	CASSQGQGGEQYF	TGCGCCAGCAGCCAAGGACAGGGAGGCGAGCAGTACTTC
TRBV11-2	TRBJ2-7	.	.	CASSLDTGSYEQYF	TGTGCCAGCAGCTTGGACACCGGCTCCTACGAGCAGTACTTC
TRBV30	TRBJ2-7	.	TRBD1	CAWGARQGYEQYF	TGTGCCTGGGGAGCTAGACAGGGCTACGAGCAGTACTTC
TRBV6-1	TRBJ2-6	.	TRBD1	CASSELMTGPGANVLTF	TGTGCCAGCAGTGAGCTAATGACAGGGCCCGGGGCCAACGTCCTGACTTTC
TRBV3-1/TRBV3-2	TRBJ1-1	.	.	CASSQDRVGGAFF	TGTGCCAGCAGCCAAGACCGGGTCGGGGGGGCTTTCTTT
TRBV5-4	TRBJ2-7	few	TRBD2	CASTREAGEQYF	TGTGCCAGCACCCGGGAGGCGGGGGAGCAGTACTTC